Presented here are 32 T cell receptor beta chains from one specimen sequenced in a study of blood T cell repertoires in COVID-19. TCRdb keeps only in-frame clones here, not all; method: immunoSEQ multiplex PCR. The repertoire holds some 130,000 clones, about 75% seen once, with roughly 20% in the top ten. Source material: peripheral blood. The receptors shown here come from a man older than 75 with acute or convalescent COVID-19.

V gene TRBV9 combines with J gene TRBJ2-5; TRBD2 aligns across 9 bases. Germline V gives CDR1 SGDLS, CDR2 YYNGEE. The CDR3 loop spans 17 amino acids. V shed 0 bases and J 4 bases; nucleotides not matched to a gene: 10. CDR3: CASSVGYSGGMGETQYF. The CDR3 bases are TGTGCCAGCAGCGTAGGATATAGCGGGGGAATGGGAGAGACCCAGTACTTC.

The chain is built from TRBV7-8 and TRBJ2-2; D unclear. The CDR3 is 15 residues long. Germline V gene data show CDR1 as SGHVS and CDR2 as FQNEAQ. Trimming removed 3 bases from V and 0 bases from J, with 8 bases in between. The CDR3 bases are TGTGCCAGCAGCTTTGGTCAGACGAACACCGGGGAGCTGTTTTTT. Translation: CASSFGQTNTGELFF.

This clone was seen only once. The rearrangement uses TRBV7-3 and TRBJ2-5; 11 bases are a match to TRBD2. From germline, CDR1 is SGHTA and CDR2 FQGTGA. CDR3 length: 16 residues. The V segment lost 4 bases and the J segment 0 bases; nucleotides outside the gene matches: 4. The CDR3, as DNA: TGTGCCAGCAGCTGGCGACTAGCGGGGAACCAAGAGACCCAGTACTTC. Translation gives CASSWRLAGNQETQYF.

V is TRBV9 and J is TRBJ2-1, with 8 bases aligning to TRBD2. CDR1 is SGDLS, CDR2 YYNGEE, per germline. After removal of 0 bases from V and 1 base from J, the junction contained 9 bases not matched to a gene. This CDR3 has 18 amino acids. CDR3 amino acids: CASSVDGGAPGSYNEQFF. CDR3 coding DNA: TGTGCCAGCAGCGTAGACGGGGGGGCTCCAGGGTCCTACAATGAGCAGTTCTTC.

The rearrangement joins TRBV7-2 to TRBJ1-1; D gene unclear. Germline assignment: CDR1 SGHTA and CDR2 FQGNSA. The CDR3 covers 13 residues. V was trimmed by 8 bases and J by 0 bases, leaving 10 bases between them. The CDR3 loop reads CASGPGMNTEAFF. The CDR3 region has the DNA TGTGCCAGCGGTCCGGGGATGAACACTGAAGCTTTCTTT.

CDR3 bases: TGTGCCAGCAGCTTAGCGCAGGGTCCCTACACCTTC. As protein: CASSLAQGPYTF. The V gene is TRBV7-2, the J gene TRBJ1-2; D is perhaps TRBD1 (5 bases). CDR1 is SGHTA, CDR2 FQGNSA, per germline. The CDR3 length is 12 residues. The germline V and J ends were trimmed by 0 bases and 10 bases, with 9 bases remaining between them.

The J gene is TRBJ2-1, the V gene TRBV9, with 12 bases identical to TRBD2. J lost 9 bases, V lost 3 bases, and 4 bases had no gene match. The germline V gene encodes CDR1 SGDLS and CDR2 YYNGEE. The CDR3 totals 14 residues. CDR3 sequence reads: CASSASGGEAEQFF. The CDR3 nucleotides are TGTGCCAGCAGCGCTAGCGGGGGGGAGGCTGAGCAGTTCTTC.

This clone was observed a few times. J is TRBJ1-1 and V is TRBV7-9, with 7 bases lining up with TRBD1. Trimming cost V 4 bases and J 0 bases; bases outside gene matches: 11. There are 17 residues in the CDR3. In germline, CDR1 is SEHNR, CDR2 FQNEAQ (reference sequence). The CDR3 is CASSSRQGVGMNTEAFF. As DNA, the CDR3 is TGTGCCAGCAGCTCACGACAGGGAGTGGGCATGAACACTGAAGCTTTCTTT.

The genes are TRBV29-1 and TRBJ2-3, with 9 bases matching TRBD2. The CDR3 loop spans 16 amino acids. Looked up from germline, CDR1 is SQVTM and CDR2 is ANQGSEA. The trim removed 5 bases at V and 0 bases at J, leaving 9 bases unmatched. The DNA for the CDR3 is TGCAGCGTTTTGGGACCGACTAGCGGAAGCACAGATACGCAGTATTTT. This codes for CSVLGPTSGSTDTQYF.

This clone has ten or more counts. The chain links TRBV5-8 to TRBJ2-2; the D gene is possibly TRBD1 (6 bases). Looked up from germline, CDR1 is SGHTS and CDR2 is YDEGEE. The CDR3 spans 18 residues. Trimming stripped 2 bases from V and 3 bases from J, with 20 bases between. The CDR3 loop reads CASSFRDTSPFDTGELFF. DNA for the CDR3: TGTGCCAGCAGCTTCCGGGACACGAGCCCTTTCGACACCGGGGAGCTGTTTTTT.

The chain uses TRBV6-2 or TRBV6-3 and TRBJ1-2; unclear D gene. CDR3 size: 13 residues. V lost 2 bases and J 6 bases, leaving 10 bases between the germline ends. Germline-derived CDR1 and CDR2 are MNHEY and SVGEGT. The CDR3 sequence: CASSYGLADGYTF. As DNA, the CDR3 is TGTGCCAGCAGTTACGGACTAGCGGATGGCTACACCTTC.

The genes are TRBV5-1 and TRBJ1-1, with 12 bases matching TRBD1. The CDR3 is 15 amino acids. Germline CDR1 SGHRS, CDR2 YFSETQ. The trim removed 4 bases at V and 11 bases at J, leaving 12 bases unmatched. The CDR3 reads CASSTGTGGAEVAFF. The DNA of the CDR3 is TGCGCCAGCAGCACCGGGACAGGGGGCGCCGAGGTGGCTTTCTTT.

V usage is TRBV6-4 and J usage is TRBJ1-6; TRBD1 agrees at 8 bases. From germline, CDR1 is MRHNA and CDR2 SNTAGT. CDR3 length equals 15 residues. V was clipped by 4 bases and J by 9 bases; unmatched bases: 8. The CDR3 is CASSADRGGFSPLHF. As DNA, the CDR3 is TGTGCCAGCAGTGCCGACAGGGGTGGGTTTTCACCCCTCCACTTT.

The rearrangement uses TRBV5-1 and TRBJ2-7, with 8 bases aligning to TRBD1. Germline V CDR1 and CDR2: SGHRS, YFSETQ. The CDR3 runs to 15 residues. Trimming took 0 bases from V and 3 from J; bases not matched to a gene: 5. CDR3 loop: CASSLETGVIYEQYF. The CDR3 DNA follows: TGCGCCAGCAGCTTGGAGACAGGGGTTATCTACGAGCAGTACTTC.

CDR3 DNA: TGTGCCAGCAGCCGACGGACAGGGGGCTATTCACCCCTCCACTTT. This encodes CASSRRTGGYSPLHF. V usage is TRBV28 and J usage is TRBJ1-6, with 11 bases fitting TRBD1. J gave up 8 bases and V 6 bases, and 6 bases lay outside the gene matches. CDR1 is MDHEN, CDR2 SYDVKM, per germline. CDR3 length: 15 residues.

The gene calls are TRBV18 and TRBJ1-1; no reliable D call. With 4 bases removed from V and 0 bases from J, the gap between germline ends came to 9 bases. Germline-derived CDR1 and CDR2 are KGHSH and LQKENI. The CDR3 sequence is 14 residues long. CDR3 amino acids: CASSLSSMNTEAFF. In nucleotides, the CDR3 is TGTGCCAGCTCACTATCGAGCATGAACACTGAAGCTTTCTTT.

V usage is TRBV27 and J usage is TRBJ1-6; 8 bases map to TRBD1. Trimming at V came to 3 bases and at J to 7 bases, leaving 5 bases not matched to a gene. Germline V lookup: CDR1 MNHEY, CDR2 SMNVEV (reference sequence). There are 15 residues in the CDR3. The CDR3 bases are TGTGCCAGCAGTTTCCAGGGGGCTGGGAATTCACCCCTCCACTTT. Encoded protein: CASSFQGAGNSPLHF.

The V and J genes are TRBV7-2 and TRBJ2-7; 8 bases are shared with TRBD2. Germline lookup yields CDR1 SGHTA and CDR2 FQGNSA. CDR3 length equals 15 residues. V dropped 1 base and J dropped 3; count of bases not matched to a gene: 5. CDR3 loop: CASSLGGGGLYEQYF. In DNA, the CDR3 is TGTGCCAGCAGCTTAGGGGGCGGGGGGCTCTACGAGCAGTACTTC.

The chain uses TRBV23-1 and TRBJ1-2, with D perhaps TRBD1 (6 bases). TRBV23-1 is designated an ORF whose function remains uncertain. The length of the CDR3 is 18 residues. The V end was cut by 2 bases, the J end by 7 bases, with 26 bases between. The DNA for the CDR3 is TGCGCCAGCAGTCAAAAAAGGACAGTCACCCCGATATCGGCTGGCTACACCTTC. It translates to CASSQKRTVTPISAGYTF.

The gene calls are TRBV6-5 and TRBJ2-5; TRBD2 matches at 14 bases. Germline V gene lookup returns CDR1 MNHEY and CDR2 SVGAGI. This CDR3 is built from 15 residues. The J segment lost 5 bases and the V segment lost 5 bases, leaving 4 bases of the junction unmatched. The CDR3 loop is CASSRLAGGRETQYF. CDR3 in DNA: TGTGCCAGCAGTAGACTAGCGGGGGGGCGTGAGACCCAGTACTTC.

The V gene is TRBV27, the J gene TRBJ1-6; D is uncertain. CDR1 is MNHEY, CDR2 SMNVEV, per germline (reference sequence). Trimming took 3 bases from V and 6 from J, leaving 3 bases between them. The CDR3 contains 12 residues. The CDR3 reads CASSFFNSPLHF. For the CDR3, the DNA is TGTGCCAGCAGTTTCTTTAATTCACCCCTCCACTTT.

This sequence joins TRBV7-9 and TRBJ2-3; TRBD1 might be the D (6 bases). Looked up from germline, CDR1 is SEHNR and CDR2 is FQNEAQ (reference sequence). V was shortened by 5 bases and J by 0 bases, with 21 bases between the two germline ends. This CDR3 has 18 amino acids. The CDR3 DNA is TGTGCCAGCAGCCACAACAGCCCCTCGAGGGGGAGCACAGATACGCAGTATTTT. It translates to CASSHNSPSRGSTDTQYF.

The chain employs TRBV28 and TRBJ2-1; D remains unclear. The CDR3 spans 14 residues. Trimming took off 2 bases at V and 0 bases at J, with 5 bases between the two ends. CDR1 and CDR2 (germline): MDHEN, SYDVKM. The CDR3 reads CASSLVNSYNEQFF. In DNA, the CDR3 is TGTGCCAGCAGTTTAGTAAACTCCTACAATGAGCAGTTCTTC.

The chain employs TRBV6-1 and TRBJ2-3; TRBD2 agrees at 10 bases. Germline V gives CDR1 MNHNS, CDR2 SASEGT. V was clipped by 1 base and J by 4 bases; unmatched bases: 2. There are 15 residues in the CDR3. CDR3 loop: CASSEEAGGPDTQYF. CDR3 sequence (DNA): TGTGCCAGCAGTGAAGAAGCGGGGGGGCCAGATACGCAGTATTTT.

CDR3 loop: CASSLELGGGYTF. CDR3 DNA: TGTGCCAGCAGTTTAGAGCTTGGAGGAGGCTACACCTTC. V usage is TRBV27 and J usage is TRBJ1-2, with D uncertain. The V end lost 2 bases, the J end lost 8 bases, and 12 bases lay between the germline ends. The CDR3 is 13 amino acids. Germline assignment: CDR1 MNHEY and CDR2 SMNVEV (reference sequence).

The genes are TRBV5-1 and TRBJ1-3, with 8 bases lining up with TRBD1. The CDR3 sequence is 14 residues long. Germline values: CDR1 SGHRS, CDR2 YFSETQ. V trimming: 4 bases; J trimming: 4 bases; junction bases outside the gene matches: 4. The CDR3 coding sequence is TGCGCCAGCAGCCAGGGGGCGCAGGGAAACACCATATATTTT. This gives the protein CASSQGAQGNTIYF.

In this sample, this clone turned up a few times. The chain employs TRBV5-6 and TRBJ1-2; tentative D call: TRBD1 (6 bases). The CDR3 is 15 residues long. Trimming stripped 4 bases from V and 3 bases from J, with 16 bases between. Germline V lookup: CDR1 SGHDT, CDR2 YYEEEE. The CDR3 is CASSLYRVGDYGYTF. Written as DNA, the CDR3 is TGTGCCAGCAGCCTCTACAGGGTAGGGGACTATGGCTACACCTTC.

This clone has a handful of counts. The V and J genes are TRBV6-2 or TRBV6-3 and TRBJ2-2; TRBD2 matches at 7 bases. The length of the CDR3 is 17 residues. Germline V lookup: CDR1 MNHEY, CDR2 SVGEGT. V lost 6 bases and J lost 6; bases outside the gene matches: 16. This chain's CDR3 is CASSPRLAGPYPGELFF. The CDR3 coding sequence is TGTGCCAGCAGCCCTAGACTAGCCGGGCCGTATCCCGGGGAGCTGTTTTTT.

This clone was seen repeatedly, ten times or more. The V call is TRBV5-4, the J call TRBJ1-2; a possible D gene is TRBD1 (6 bases). Germline V gene data show CDR1 as SGHNT and CDR2 as YYREEE (reference sequence). This CDR3 has 16 amino acids. Trimming removed 3 bases from V and 0 bases from J, with 15 bases in between. CDR3 DNA sequence: TGTGCCAGCAGCTCCTACAGGGCGAACCCTAACTATGGCTACACCTTC. Translated: CASSSYRANPNYGYTF.

The chain recombines TRBV5-4 with TRBJ2-5; 13 bases fit TRBD2. The CDR3 spans 14 residues. Germline loops: CDR1 SGHNT, CDR2 YYREEE (reference sequence). V dropped 4 bases and J dropped 5; count of bases not matched to a gene: 2. The CDR3 here is CASSPTSGGETQYF. The CDR3 nucleotides read TGTGCCAGCAGCCCGACTAGCGGGGGGGAGACCCAGTACTTC. Based on the CDR3 plus reference TRBV5-4 and TRBJ2-5, the full variable domain is ETGVTQSPTHLIKTRGQQVTLRCSSQSGHNTVSWYQQALGQGPQFIFQYYREEENGRGNFPPRFSGLQFPNYSSELNVNALELDDSALYLCASSPTSGGETQYFGPGTRLLVL.

This chain uses TRBV2 with TRBJ2-1; the D gene is possibly TRBD2 (5 bases). V dropped 4 bases and J dropped 6 bases, with 16 bases sitting between them. There are 15 residues in the CDR3. Germline V gene sequence: CDR1 SNHLY, CDR2 FYNNEI. The CDR3: CASSAKRTHSNEQFF. CDR3 nucleotides: TGTGCCAGCAGTGCCAAGCGGACCCATTCCAATGAGCAGTTCTTC.

This clone was observed once. The rearrangement uses TRBV10-3 and TRBJ1-2; D perhaps matches TRBD1 (6 bases). V was trimmed by 0 bases and J by 5 bases, leaving 13 bases between them. CDR3 size: 15 residues. Germline loops: CDR1 ENHRY, CDR2 SYGVKD. CDR3 DNA: TGTGCCATCAGTGAGTCGGGTTCTCAGGGGTATGGCTACACCTTC. Amino acids: CAISESGSQGYGYTF.